Here is one TCR beta chain with its context. Its antigen is as yet unknown. TCRdb independently ran MiXCR on the reads; one entry per CDR3 protein. The sample holds 45,000 to 75,000 distinct CDR3 sequences, about 30% seen once. This record belongs to a study of T cell repertoires in cytomegalovirus infection. The germline CDR1 and CDR2 sequences are SGHVS and FNYEAQ. CDR3 length equals 14 residues. Trimming pared 3 bases from V and 3 bases from J, leaving 8 bases between. This sequence originates from a human donor in good health (CMV status not recorded). Some clones in this sample may be carry-over from other donors' samples. V usage is TRBV7-6 and J usage is TRBJ1-4, with TRBD1 as a possible D gene (5 bases). The sequenced sample was PBMCs, sequenced either directly or after in vitro stimulation (not recorded which). CDR3 loop: CASSFGGSNEKLFF. The CDR3, as DNA: TGTGCCAGCAGCTTCGGGGGTTCTAATGAAAAACTGTTTTTT.